This TCR beta chain was documented in a study of response to subunit inactivated influenza vaccine (dated by TCRdb to 2017 to 2018). Context from the whole study: Deep quantitative profiling of the T cell receptor repertoire was used in the study to follow responses to a trivalent subunit inactivated influenza vaccine.

Reading from cysteine to phenylalanine, the CDR3 counts 14 amino acids. The only DNA kept is the CDR3, 42 bases in frame from the first base. Trimming at the junction amounts to 0 bases on V and 4 bases on J, and the germline ends lie 7 bases apart. CDR1 and CDR2 were assigned from the germline V gene as LGHNA and YSLEER. Many counts were recorded for this clonotype. The specificity of this receptor is unknown. Base-call qualities are not available, and no considerably larger clone is one nucleotide away. On the study overall, not on this receptor specifically: The authors suggested that each seasonal influenza vaccination may recruit only a limited number of new T cells.

The receptor library was made with RT-PCR. The sequencer was an Illumina HiSeq 2500. In TCRdb, the public reads were trimmed at Q25 with fastp and aligned with MiXCR, with productive beta chains retained. Each CDR3 protein appears once, grouped with its most common genes and DNA. For this sample there are more than 600,000 distinct CDR3 sequences; less than 20% appear just once. The top ten hold roughly 10% of the sample. The sample consisted of PBMCs from blood, taken more than 4 days after vaccination. The chain couples TRBV4-3 to TRBJ2-1, with no confident D gene call. The sequence derives from a middle-aged man who received an inactivated influenza vaccine. Donor details come from another sample of the same person, matched by shared clones. For the CDR3, the sequence is CASSQETYYNEQFF. The bases read TGCGCCAGCAGCCAAGAGACTTATTACAATGAGCAGTTCTTC.